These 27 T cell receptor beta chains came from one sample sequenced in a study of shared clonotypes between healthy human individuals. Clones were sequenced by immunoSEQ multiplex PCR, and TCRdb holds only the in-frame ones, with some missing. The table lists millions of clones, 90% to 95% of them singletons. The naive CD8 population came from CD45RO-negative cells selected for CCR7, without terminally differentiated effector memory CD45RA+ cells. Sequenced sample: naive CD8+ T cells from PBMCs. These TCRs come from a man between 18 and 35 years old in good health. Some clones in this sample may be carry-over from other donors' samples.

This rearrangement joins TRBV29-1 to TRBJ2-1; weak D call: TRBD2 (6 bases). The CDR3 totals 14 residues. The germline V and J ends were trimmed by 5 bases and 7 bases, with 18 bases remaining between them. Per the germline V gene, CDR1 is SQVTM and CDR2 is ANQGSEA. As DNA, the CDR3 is TGCAGCGTTATGGGGCAGGGAGGTAGTAATGAGCAGTTCTTC. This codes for CSVMGQGGSNEQFF.

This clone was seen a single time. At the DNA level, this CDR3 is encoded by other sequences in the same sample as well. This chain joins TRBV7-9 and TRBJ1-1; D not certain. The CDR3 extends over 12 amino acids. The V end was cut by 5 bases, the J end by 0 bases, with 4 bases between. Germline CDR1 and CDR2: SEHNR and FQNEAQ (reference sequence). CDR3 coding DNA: TGTGCCAGCAGCCCTTTGAACACTGAAGCTTTCTTT. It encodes CASSPLNTEAFF. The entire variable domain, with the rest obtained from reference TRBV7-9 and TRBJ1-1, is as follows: DTGVSQNPRHKITKRGQNVTFRCDPISEHNRLYWYRQTLGQGPEFLTYFQNEAQLEKSRLLSDRFSAERPKGSFSTLEIQRTEQGDSAMYLCASSPLNTEAFFGQGTRLTVV.

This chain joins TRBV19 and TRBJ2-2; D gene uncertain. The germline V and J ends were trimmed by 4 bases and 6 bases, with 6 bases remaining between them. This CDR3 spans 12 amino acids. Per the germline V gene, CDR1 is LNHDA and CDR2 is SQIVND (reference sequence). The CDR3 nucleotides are TGTGCCAGTAGTAGGTGGTCCGGGGAGCTGTTTTTT. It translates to CASSRWSGELFF. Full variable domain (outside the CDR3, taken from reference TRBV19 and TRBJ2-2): DGGITQSPKYLFRKEGQNVTLSCEQNLNHDAMYWYRQDPGQGLRLIYYSQIVNDFQKGDIAEGYSVSREKKESFPLTVTSAQKNPTAFYLCASSRWSGELFFGEGSRLTVL.

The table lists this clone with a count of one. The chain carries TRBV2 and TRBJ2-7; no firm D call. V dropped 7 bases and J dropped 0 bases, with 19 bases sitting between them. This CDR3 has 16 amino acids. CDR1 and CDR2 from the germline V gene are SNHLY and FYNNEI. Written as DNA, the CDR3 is TGTGCCAGCACCGCAGCGTTAACGATAAGCTCCTACGAGCAGTACTTC. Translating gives CASTAALTISSYEQYF.

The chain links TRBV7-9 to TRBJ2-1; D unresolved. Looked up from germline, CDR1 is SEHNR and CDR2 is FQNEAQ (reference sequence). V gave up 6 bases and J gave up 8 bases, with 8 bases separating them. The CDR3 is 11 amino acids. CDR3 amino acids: CASRSSYEQFF. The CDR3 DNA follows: TGTGCCAGCAGATCCAGCTATGAGCAGTTCTTC.

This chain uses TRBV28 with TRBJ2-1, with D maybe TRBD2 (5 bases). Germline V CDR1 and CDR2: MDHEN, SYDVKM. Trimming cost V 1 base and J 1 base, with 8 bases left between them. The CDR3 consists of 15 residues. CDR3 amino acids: CASSLLAISYNEQFF. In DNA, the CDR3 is TGTGCCAGCAGTTTATTAGCGATTTCCTACAATGAGCAGTTCTTC.

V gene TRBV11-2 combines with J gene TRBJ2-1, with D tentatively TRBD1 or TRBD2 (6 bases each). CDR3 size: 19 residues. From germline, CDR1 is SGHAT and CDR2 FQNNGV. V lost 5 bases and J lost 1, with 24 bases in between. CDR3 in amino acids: CASSRLGGWEDPSYNEQFF. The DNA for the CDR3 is TGTGCCAGCAGCAGATTAGGGGGGTGGGAGGACCCTTCCTACAATGAGCAGTTCTTC.

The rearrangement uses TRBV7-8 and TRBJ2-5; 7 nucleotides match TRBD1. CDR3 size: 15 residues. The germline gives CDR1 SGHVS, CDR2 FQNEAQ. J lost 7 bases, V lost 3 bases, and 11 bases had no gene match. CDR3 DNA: TGTGCCAGCAGCTTCCGGGACAGCCGACTTTGGACCCAGTACTTC. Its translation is CASSFRDSRLWTQYF.

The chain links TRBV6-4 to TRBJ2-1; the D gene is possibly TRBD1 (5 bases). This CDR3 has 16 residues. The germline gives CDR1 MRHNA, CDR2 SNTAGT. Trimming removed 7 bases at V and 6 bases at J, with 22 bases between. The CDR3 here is CASITLDNEIPNEQFF. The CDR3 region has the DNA TGTGCCAGCATCACCCTGGACAACGAGATTCCCAATGAGCAGTTCTTC.

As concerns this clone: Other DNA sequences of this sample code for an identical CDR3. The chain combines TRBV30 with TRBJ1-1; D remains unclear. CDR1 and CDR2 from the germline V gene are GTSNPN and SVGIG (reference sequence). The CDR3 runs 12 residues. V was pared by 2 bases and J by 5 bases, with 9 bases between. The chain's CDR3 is CAWSPGSTEAFF. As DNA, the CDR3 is TGTGCCTGGAGTCCCGGGAGTACTGAAGCTTTCTTT. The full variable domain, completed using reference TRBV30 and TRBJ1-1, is SQTIHQWPATLVQPVGSPLSLECTVEGTSNPNLYWYRQAAGRGLQLLFYSVGIGQISSEVPQNLSASRPQDRQFILSSKKLLLSDSGFYLCAWSPGSTEAFFGQGTRLTVV.

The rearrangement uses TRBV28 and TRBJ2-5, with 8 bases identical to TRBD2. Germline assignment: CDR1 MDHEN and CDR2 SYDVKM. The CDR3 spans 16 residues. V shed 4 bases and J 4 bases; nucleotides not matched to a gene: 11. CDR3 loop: CASSSWASGLVETQYF. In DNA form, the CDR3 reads TGTGCCAGCAGTTCCTGGGCTAGCGGGTTAGTAGAGACCCAGTACTTC.

This CDR3 is CASSDGTGGVEQYF. CDR3 nucleotide sequence: TGTGCCAGCAGCGACGGGACAGGGGGCGTTGAGCAGTACTTC. The chain recombines TRBV9 with TRBJ2-7; 12 bases are shared with TRBD1. Per germline, CDR1 SGDLS and CDR2 YYNGEE. Losses at the gene ends were 3 bases for V and 7 bases for J; bases not matched to a gene: 5. This CDR3 spans 14 amino acids. The full variable domain, completed using reference TRBV9 and TRBJ2-7, is DSGVTQTPKHLITATGQRVTLRCSPRSGDLSVYWYQQSLDQGLQFLIQYYNGEERAKGNILERFSAQQFPDLHSELNLSSLELGDSALYFCASSDGTGGVEQYFGPGTRLTVT.

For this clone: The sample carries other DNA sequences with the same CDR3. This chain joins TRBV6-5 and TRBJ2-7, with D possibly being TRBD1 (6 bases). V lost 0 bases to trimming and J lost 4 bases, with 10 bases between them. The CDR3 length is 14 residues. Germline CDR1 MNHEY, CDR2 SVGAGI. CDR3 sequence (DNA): TGTGCCAGCAGTTACTCAAAGGGGGTATACGAGCAGTACTTC. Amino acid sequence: CASSYSKGVYEQYF.

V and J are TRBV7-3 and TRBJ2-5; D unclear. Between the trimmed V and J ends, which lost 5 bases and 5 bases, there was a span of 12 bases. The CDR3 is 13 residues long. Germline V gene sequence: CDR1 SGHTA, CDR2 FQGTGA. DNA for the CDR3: TGTGCCAGCAGCAGTCGGGCCGAGGAGACCCAGTACTTC. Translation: CASSSRAEETQYF. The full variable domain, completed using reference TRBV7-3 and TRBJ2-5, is GAGVSQTPSNKVTEKGKYVELRCDPISGHTALYWYRQSLGQGPEFLIYFQGTGAADDSGLPNDRFFAVRPEGSVSTLKIQRTERGDSAVYLCASSSRAEETQYFGPGTRLLVL.

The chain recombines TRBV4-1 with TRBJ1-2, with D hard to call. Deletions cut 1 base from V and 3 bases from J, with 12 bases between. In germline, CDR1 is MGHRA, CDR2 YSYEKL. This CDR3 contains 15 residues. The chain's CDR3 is CASSQGEETYYGYTF. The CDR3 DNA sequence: TGCGCCAGCAGCCAAGGAGAGGAGACCTACTATGGCTACACCTTC.

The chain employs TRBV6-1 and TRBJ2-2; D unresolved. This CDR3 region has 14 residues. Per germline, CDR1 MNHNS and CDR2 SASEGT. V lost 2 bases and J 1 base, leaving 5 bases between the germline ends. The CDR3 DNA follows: TGTGCCAGCAGTGAATTGGGGAACACCGGGGAGCTGTTTTTT. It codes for CASSELGNTGELFF.

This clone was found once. CDR3 protein: CASSQPNRELFF. CDR3 sequence (DNA): TGTGCCAGTAGTCAGCCGAACCGGGAGCTGTTTTTT. The chain joins TRBV19 to TRBJ2-2; unclear D gene. V was trimmed by 5 bases and J by 9 bases, leaving 10 bases between them. The CDR3 loop spans 12 amino acids. From germline, CDR1 is LNHDA and CDR2 SQIVND (reference sequence).

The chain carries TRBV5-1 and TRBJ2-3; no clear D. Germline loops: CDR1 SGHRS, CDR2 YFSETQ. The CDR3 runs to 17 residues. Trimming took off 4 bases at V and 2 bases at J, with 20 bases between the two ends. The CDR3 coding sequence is TGCGCCAGCAGCGGTGACACCCCGGGCGGACCCACAGATACGCAGTATTTT. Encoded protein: CASSGDTPGGPTDTQYF. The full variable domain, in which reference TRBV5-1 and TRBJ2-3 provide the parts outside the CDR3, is KAGVTQTPRYLIKTRGQQVTLSCSPISGHRSVSWYQQTPGQGLQFLFEYFSETQRNKGNFPGRFSGRQFSNSRSEMNVSTLELGDSALYLCASSGDTPGGPTDTQYFGPGTRLTVL.

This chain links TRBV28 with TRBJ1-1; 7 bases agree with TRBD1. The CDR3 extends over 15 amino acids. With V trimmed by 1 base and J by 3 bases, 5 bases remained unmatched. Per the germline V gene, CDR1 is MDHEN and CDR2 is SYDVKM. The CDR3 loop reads CASSLSSGGDTEAFF. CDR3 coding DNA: TGTGCCAGCAGTTTATCATCAGGGGGGGACACTGAAGCTTTCTTT.

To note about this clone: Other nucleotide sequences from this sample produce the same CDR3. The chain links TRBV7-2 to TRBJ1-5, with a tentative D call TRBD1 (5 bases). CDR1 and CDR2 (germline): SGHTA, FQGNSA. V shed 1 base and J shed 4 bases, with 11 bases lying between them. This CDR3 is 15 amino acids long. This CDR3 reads CASSLGGGTNQPQHF. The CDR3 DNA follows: TGTGCCAGCAGCTTAGGTGGGGGGACGAATCAGCCCCAGCATTTT.

CDR3 nucleotides: TGTGCCAGCAGCTCGACATTTTACGAGACCCAGTACTTC. The encoded protein is CASSSTFYETQYF. The V call is TRBV11-2, the J call TRBJ2-5; unclear D gene. The CDR3 contains 13 residues. V was trimmed by 4 bases and J by 5 bases, leaving 11 bases between them. CDR1 is SGHAT, CDR2 FQNNGV, per germline.

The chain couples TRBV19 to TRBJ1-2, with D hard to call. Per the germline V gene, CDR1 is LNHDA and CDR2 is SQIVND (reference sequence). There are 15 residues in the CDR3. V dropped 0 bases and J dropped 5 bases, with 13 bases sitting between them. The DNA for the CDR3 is TGTGCCAGTAGTATAGACACAGTGATCACTTATGGCTACACCTTC. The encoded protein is CASSIDTVITYGYTF.

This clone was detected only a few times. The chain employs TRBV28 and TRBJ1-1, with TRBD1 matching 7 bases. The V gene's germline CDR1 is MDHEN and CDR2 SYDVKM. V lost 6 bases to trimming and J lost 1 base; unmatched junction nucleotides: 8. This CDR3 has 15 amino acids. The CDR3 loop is CASRGPRQGNTEAFF. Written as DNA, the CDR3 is TGTGCCAGCAGGGGTCCGAGACAGGGGAACACTGAAGCTTTCTTT.

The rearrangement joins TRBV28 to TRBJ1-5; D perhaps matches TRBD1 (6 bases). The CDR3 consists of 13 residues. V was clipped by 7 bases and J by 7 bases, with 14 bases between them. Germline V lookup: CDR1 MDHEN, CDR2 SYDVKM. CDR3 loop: CASMSQGLQPQHF. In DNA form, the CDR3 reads TGTGCCAGCATGTCCCAGGGGTTGCAGCCCCAGCATTTT.

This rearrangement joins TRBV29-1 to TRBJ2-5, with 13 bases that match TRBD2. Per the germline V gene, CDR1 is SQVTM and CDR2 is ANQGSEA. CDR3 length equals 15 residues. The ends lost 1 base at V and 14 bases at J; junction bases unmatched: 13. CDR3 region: CSVEASGLAGEHAYF. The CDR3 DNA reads TGCAGCGTTGAAGCGAGTGGACTAGCGGGAGAACACGCTTACTTC.

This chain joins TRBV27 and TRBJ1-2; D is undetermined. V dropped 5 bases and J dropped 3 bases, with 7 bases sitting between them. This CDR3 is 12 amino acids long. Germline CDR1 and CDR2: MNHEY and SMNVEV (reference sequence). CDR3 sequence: CASSGQHYGYTF. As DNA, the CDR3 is TGTGCCAGCAGTGGGCAGCACTATGGCTACACCTTC.

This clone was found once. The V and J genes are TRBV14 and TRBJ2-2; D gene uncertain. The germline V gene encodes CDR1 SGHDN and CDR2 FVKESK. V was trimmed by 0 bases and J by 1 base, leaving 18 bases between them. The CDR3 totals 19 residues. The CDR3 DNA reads TGTGCCAGCAGCCAAGATGAAGAGTCTCCCCTACTGAACACCGGGGAGCTGTTTTTT. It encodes CASSQDEESPLLNTGELFF.